This paragraph reports one TCR beta chain. The junction had 2 bases not matched to a gene; V was cut back by 4 bases and J by 4 bases. CDR1 and CDR2 from the germline V gene are MDHEN and SYDVKM. The CDR3 contains 15 residues. As originally analysed: Nucleated cell counts were estimated from reference gene primer amplification. Using immunoSEQ multiplex PCR, the repertoire was profiled, and TCRdb retains in-frame clones only, with some absent. V, J and clone size are those of that table, while D and trimming were read from the DNA. The repertoire holds roughly 250,000 clones, with around 85% as singletons. The data stem from a study of blood T cell repertoires in COVID-19. Study information: Material from acute and convalescent COVID-19 was sourced from the United States, Italy and Spain. Sources were T cells, B-cell-depleted T cells, or PBMCs; the material itself was cDNA or gDNA.

This receptor was obtained from a woman aged 40 to 49 with active or convalescent COVID-19. Material for sequencing was peripheral blood. This chain joins TRBV28 and TRBJ1-6; 9 bases map to TRBD1. In nucleotides, the CDR3 is TGTGCCAGCAGTTCGACAGGGGGTTATAATTCACCCCTCCACTTT. Translation gives CASSSTGGYNSPLHF.